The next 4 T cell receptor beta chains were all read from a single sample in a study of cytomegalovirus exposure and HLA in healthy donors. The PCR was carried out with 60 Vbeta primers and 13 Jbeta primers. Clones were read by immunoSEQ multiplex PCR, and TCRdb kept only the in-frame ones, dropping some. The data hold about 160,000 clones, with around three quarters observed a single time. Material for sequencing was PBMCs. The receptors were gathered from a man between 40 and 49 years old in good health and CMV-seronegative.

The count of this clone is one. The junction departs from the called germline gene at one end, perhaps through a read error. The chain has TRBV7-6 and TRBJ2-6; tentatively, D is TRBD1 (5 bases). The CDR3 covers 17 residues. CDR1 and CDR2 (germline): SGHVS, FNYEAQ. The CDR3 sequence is CASSWSGQASGANGLTF. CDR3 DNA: TGTGCCAGCAGCTGGTCAGGGCAGGCCTCTGGGGCCAACGGCCTGACTTTC.

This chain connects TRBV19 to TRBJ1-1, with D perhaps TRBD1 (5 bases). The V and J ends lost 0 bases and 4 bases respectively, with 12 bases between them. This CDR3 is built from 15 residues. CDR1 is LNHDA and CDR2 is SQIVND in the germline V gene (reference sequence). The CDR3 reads CASSIDGGSGTEAFF. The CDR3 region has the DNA TGTGCCAGTAGTATAGATGGGGGGAGCGGCACTGAAGCTTTCTTT.

CDR3 in DNA: TGTGCCAGCAGCCCTACTTCCTACGAGCAGTACTTC. It encodes CASSPTSYEQYF. The rearrangement links TRBV11-1 to TRBJ2-5; D call uncertain. The J call may be mistaken, given a closer DNA end match to TRBJ2-7. This CDR3 has 12 amino acids. Germline values: CDR1 SGHAT, CDR2 FQDESV (reference sequence).

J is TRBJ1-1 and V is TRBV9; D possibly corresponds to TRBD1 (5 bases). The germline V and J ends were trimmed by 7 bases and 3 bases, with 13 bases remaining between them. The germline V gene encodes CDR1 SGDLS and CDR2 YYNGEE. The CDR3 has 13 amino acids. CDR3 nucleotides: TGTGCCAGCGGATCGGGGGGTCACACTGAAGCTTTCTTT. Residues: CASGSGGHTEAFF.